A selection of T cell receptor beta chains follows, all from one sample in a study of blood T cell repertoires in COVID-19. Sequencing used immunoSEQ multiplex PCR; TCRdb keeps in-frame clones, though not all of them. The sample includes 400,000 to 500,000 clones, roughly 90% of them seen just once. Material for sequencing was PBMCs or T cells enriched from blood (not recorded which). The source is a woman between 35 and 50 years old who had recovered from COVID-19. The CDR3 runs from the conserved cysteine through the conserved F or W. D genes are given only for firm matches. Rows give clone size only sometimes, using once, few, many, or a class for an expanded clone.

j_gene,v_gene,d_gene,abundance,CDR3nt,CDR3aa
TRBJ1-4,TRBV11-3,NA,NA,TGTGCCAGCAGCCCTCGGACGCTGGGGAGGGAACTGTTTTTT,CASSPRTLGRELFF
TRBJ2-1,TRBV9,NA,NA,TGTGCCAGCAGCACACATAGCGGCTCCTACAATGAGCAGTTCTTC,CASSTHSGSYNEQFF
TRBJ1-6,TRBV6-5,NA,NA,TGTGCCAGCAGTTATGGTCCGCGTTCACCCCTCCACTTT,CASSYGPRSPLHF
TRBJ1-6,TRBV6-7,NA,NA,TGTGCCAGCAGTTACTCGAAAGACACCACCTATAATTCACCCCTCCACTTT,CASSYSKDTTYNSPLHF
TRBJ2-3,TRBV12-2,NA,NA,TGTGCAAGTCGCCTCTCCCCTCCGGGAGGCACAGATACGCAGTATTTT,CASRLSPPGGTDTQYF
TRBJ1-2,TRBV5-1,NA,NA,TGCGCCAGCAGCTTTTTGGGGCTGACTAACTATGGCTACACCTTC,CASSFLGLTNYGYTF
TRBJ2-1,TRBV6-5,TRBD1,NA,TGTGCCAGCAGTTTCTCCGGGACAGGGTTGATGGATGAGCAGTTCTTC,CASSFSGTGLMDEQFF
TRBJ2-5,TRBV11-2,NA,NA,TGTGCCAGCAGCTTAATCGGAGAAGAGACCCAGTACTTC,CASSLIGEETQYF
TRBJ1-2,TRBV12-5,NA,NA,TGTGCTAGTGGTTTTTCATCGGCCAGACTGGACTATGGCTACACCTTC,CASGFSSARLDYGYTF
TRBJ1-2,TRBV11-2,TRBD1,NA,TGTGCCAGCAGCTTAGATCCCCAAGGGGGCCGCTATGGCTACACCTTC,CASSLDPQGGRYGYTF
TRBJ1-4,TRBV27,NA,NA,TGTGCCAGCAGTTCCTCGGCGGGCGGGCAACTGTTTTTT,CASSSSAGGQLFF
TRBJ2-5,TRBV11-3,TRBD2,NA,TGTGCCAGCAGCCCGTCTAGCGGGAGTGGGGAGACCCAGTACTTC,CASSPSSGSGETQYF
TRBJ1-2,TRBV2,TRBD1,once,TGTGCCAGCAGCCAAATGGGGACAGGGGGACTCAGCTATGGCTACACCTTC,CASSQMGTGGLSYGYTF
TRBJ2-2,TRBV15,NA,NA,TGTGCCACCAGCAGAGGATCTAGCGAGGCCGGGGAGCTGTTTTTT,CATSRGSSEAGELFF
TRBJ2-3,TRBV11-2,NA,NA,TGTGCCAGCAGCCCCCTGCGGGATCGGCGGCGCACAGATACGCAGTATTTT,CASSPLRDRRRTDTQYF
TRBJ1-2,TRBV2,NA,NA,TGTGCCAGCAGTTTAAGACAGTTTTTGGGCTATGGCTACACCTTC,CASSLRQFLGYGYTF